The 11 T cell receptor beta chains below were found in one sample sequenced in a study of blood T cells in healthy people across ages. Then a second PCR, running roughly 7 to 11 cycles, was carried out with a sample-barcoded 5' primer and a J-beta primer mix. Each CDR3 protein is one row after TCRdb ran MiXCR on the 5' RACE reads. The repertoire consists of roughly 800,000 distinct CDR3 sequences, with around a quarter occurring once and the leading ten covering 8% to 10%. The same specimen was also included in a second study, on T cells of mothers and their children.

The sample taken for sequencing was blood. These receptors were obtained from a boy younger than 18 in good health.

V and J are TRBV12-3 or TRBV12-4 and TRBJ2-1, with D maybe TRBD2 (6 bases). CDR3 length: 14 amino acids. Trimming removed 3 bases from V and 10 bases from J, with 16 bases in between. The CDR3 DNA reads TGTGCCAGCAGTTTGGTCCGAGCGGAGGGCGAGCAGTTCTTC. This sequence encodes CASSLVRAEGEQFF.

V and J are TRBV20-1 and TRBJ1-5; 9 nucleotides agree with TRBD1. The CDR3 covers 13 residues. V trimming: 6 bases; J trimming: 7 bases; junction bases outside the gene matches: 7. Germline V lookup: CDR1 DFQATT, CDR2 SNEGSKA (reference sequence). CDR3 amino acids: CSALGQGGQPQHF. CDR3 DNA sequence: TGCAGTGCACTGGGACAGGGCGGACAGCCCCAGCATTTT.

J is TRBJ1-1 and V is TRBV29-1; 7 nucleotides line up with TRBD1. The CDR3 contains 14 residues. Trimming cost V 4 bases and J 0 bases; bases outside gene matches: 5. The germline CDR1 and CDR2 sequences are SQVTM and ANQGSEA. In DNA form, the CDR3 reads TGCAGCGTTGGCCAGGGGACAGTGAACACTGAAGCTTTCTTT. Its protein is CSVGQGTVNTEAFF.

This chain joins TRBV29-1 and TRBJ2-1; D possibly uses TRBD1 or TRBD2 (5 bases each). The CDR3 totals 12 residues. V dropped 8 bases and J dropped 10 bases, with 18 bases sitting between them. Germline-derived CDR1 and CDR2 are SQVTM and ANQGSEA. The CDR3 DNA follows: TGCAGCCCCTTGACTGAGTGGGGGGAGCAGTTCTTC. Its translation: CSPLTEWGEQFF.

This clonotype was found a few times. This chain connects TRBV29-1 to TRBJ2-5; 10 positions agree with TRBD1. The end of the DNA aligns better with TRBJ2-1, so the J call may be wrong. The CDR3 runs to 14 residues. CDR1 is SQVTM and CDR2 is ANQGSEA in the germline V gene. CDR3 sequence (DNA): TGCAGCGTTTCCGGGACAGGGGTCTACAATGAGCAGTTCTTC. Translating it yields CSVSGTGVYNEQFF.

This clonotype has ten or more counts. J is TRBJ2-1 and V is TRBV4-1; D call uncertain. Looked up from germline, CDR1 is MGHRA and CDR2 is YSYEKL. Trimming shortened V by 3 bases and J by 5 bases, and 14 bases separated the two germline ends. There are 15 residues in the CDR3. CDR3: CASSQTPEGHNEQFF. CDR3 nucleotides: TGCGCCAGCAGCCAGACCCCTGAAGGTCACAATGAGCAGTTCTTC.

The chain couples TRBV5-1 to TRBJ2-5; no firm D call. V was clipped by 2 bases and J by 5 bases, with 16 bases between them. The CDR3 runs 15 residues. Germline loops: CDR1 SGHRS, CDR2 YFSETQ. The CDR3 sequence is CASSFTRLSRETQYF. CDR3 DNA: TGCGCCAGCAGCTTCACTCGGCTGTCTCGGGAGACCCAGTACTTC.

The genes are TRBV6-4 and TRBJ2-2; D is possibly TRBD1 (5 bases). The CDR3 extends over 14 amino acids. V lost 4 bases and J 3 bases, leaving 9 bases between the germline ends. In germline, CDR1 is MRHNA, CDR2 SNTAGT. The CDR3 loop reads CASSGQPDTGELFF. CDR3 bases: TGTGCCAGCAGTGGACAGCCTGACACCGGGGAGCTGTTTTTT.

This clonotype was seen a handful of times. The chain is built from TRBV7-2 and TRBJ1-5; D unresolved. CDR1 is SGHTA and CDR2 is FQGNSA in the germline V gene. The CDR3 is 13 residues long. V was pared by 5 bases and J by 7 bases, with 12 bases between. The CDR3 DNA is TGTGCCAGCAGCGTCGGGGAAGGGCAGCCCCAGCATTTT. This sequence encodes CASSVGEGQPQHF.

V is TRBV5-6 and J is TRBJ2-1, with D possibly being TRBD1 (5 bases). The CDR3 is 14 amino acids. Germline V gene sequence: CDR1 SGHDT, CDR2 YYEEEE. Trimming removed 2 bases from V and 7 bases from J, with 13 bases in between. This CDR3 reads CASSFPTGRNEQFF. The DNA for the CDR3 is TGTGCCAGCAGCTTTCCTACAGGAAGGAATGAGCAGTTCTTC.

This clonotype occurred a few times. The V gene is TRBV29-1, the J gene TRBJ1-1, with D possibly TRBD1 on 6 matching bases. V shed 1 base and J shed 7 bases, with 13 bases lying between them. The CDR3 has 13 residues. Germline CDR1 and CDR2: SQVTM and ANQGSEA. The CDR3 nucleotides read TGCAGCGTTGAAGTGGAGGGGGAGGGTGAAGCTTTCTTT. Residues: CSVEVEGEGEAFF. Supplemented by reference TRBV29-1 and TRBJ1-1, the full variable domain reads SAVISQKPSRDICQRGTSLTIQCQVDSQVTMMFWYRQQPGQSLTLIATANQGSEATYESGFVIDKFPISRPNLTFSTLTVSNMSPEDSSIYLCSVEVEGEGEAFFGQGTRLTVV.